The present T cell receptor beta chain was sequenced within a study of blood T cell repertoires in COVID-19 (TCRdb year 2020). Regarding the study in general: The collaborator samples originated in the United States, Italy and Spain and spanned the acute and convalescent phases of COVID-19. Where available, HLA class I and class II types were taken from metadata supplied by the sample provider and were not determined by assay-based typing. The samples were drawn from two sources: the first 160 participants of the ongoing ImmuneRACE study, and some 1,300 subjects contributed by 6 global collaborators. The dataset comprised deeply sampled blood TCRbeta repertoires from subjects exposed to, actively infected with, or recovered from COVID-19. Nearly every sample came with metadata listing a de-identified subject ID, COVID-19 status, age in years and sex. A freely available public database, intended as a resource for researchers studying the immune response to SARS-CoV-2, is where the repertoires were released. The material from the prospective study consisted of cDNA or gDNA derived from T cells, B-cell-depleted T cells, or PBMCs.

A word on this clone: Its antigen is not yet known. No per-base quality is available; no much larger clone lies one base away.

Results and caveats for the whole study, not just this receptor: The amount of clinical and demographic metadata varied by source and participant and was provided uncurated.

Enrolling through a virtual design, the prospective study's participants ranged in age from roughly 18 to 100 years and lived across around 25 United States geographic areas. Cohort assignment in the prospective study relied on participant-reported clinical history from a screening survey and a study questionnaire. Mobile phlebotomists in the prospective study collected whole blood, serum and a nasopharyngeal or oropharyngeal swab from every participant. Additional blood draws and questionnaires over an approximately two-month period could optionally be provided by prospective study participants. Before DNA extraction, blood samples from the prospective study were shipped at room temperature or frozen. From cysteine to phenylalanine, the CDR3 is 14 amino acids long. Only the CDR3 part of the read is kept: 42 bases, read in frame from the first base. V sheds 7 bases and J sheds 4 bases, leaving 18 bases between their ends. CDR1 and CDR2, per the germline V gene, are SGHRS and YFSETQ.

TCRbeta CDR3 regions were amplified from genomic DNA by means of the immunoSEQ Assay, a bias-controlled multiplex PCR. The authors processed their data as follows. Within the assay, amplification of reference gene primers was used to estimate how many nucleated cells each sample contained. Sequence reads were collapsed and filtered to measure the absolute abundance of every unique TCRbeta CDR3 rearrangement. For each sample, productive Simpson clonality was calculated by taking the square root of Simpson's diversity index across productive rearrangements. The immuneACCESS repertoire file appears here via TCRdb, limited to in-frame rearrangements. These files lack a portion of the clones; in checked studies, under half of the deficit traces to unresolved V genes, and the cause of the others is not known. The DNA gave D and trimming, while V, J and clone size come from that table. This sample is represented by hundreds of thousands of clones; 80% of them were singletons. The ten largest make up 4.3% of the sample.

The rearrangement joined TRBV5-1 to TRBJ2-7, and perhaps TRBD1 as D gene, on 5 matching bases. This sequence originates from a man aged 25-40 years with acute COVID-19. Specimen: PBMCs or T cells enriched from blood (not recorded which). The DNA is as follows: TGCGCCAGCCGAGCCTGGACAAACGCGTACGAGCAGTACTTC. Translated, this gives CASRAWTNAYEQYF.